The T cell receptor beta chain described here comes from a study of cytomegalovirus exposure and HLA in healthy donors. Study overall: The Caucasian-associated ancestry cluster contained 81% of the approximately 400 genotyped donors.

In the PCR, 60 Vbeta and 13 Jbeta primers were used. This table comes from immunoSEQ multiplex PCR, and its TCRdb copy is limited to in-frame clones, with some not included. The sample lists some 140,000 clones; around 79% were seen once. Germline loops: CDR1 MGHRA, CDR2 YSYEKL. The CDR3 has 15 residues. The V end was cut by 4 bases, the J end by 1 base, with 11 bases between. The rearrangement uses TRBV4-1 and TRBJ1-3; D may be TRBD1 (5 bases). The TCR was taken from a man aged 40-49 years in good health and CMV-seropositive. The sequencing sample was made of PBMCs. CDR3 sequence (DNA): TGCGCCAGCAGCCGCCAGGGTGCGTCTGGAAACACCATATATTTT. This translates into CASSRQGASGNTIYF.